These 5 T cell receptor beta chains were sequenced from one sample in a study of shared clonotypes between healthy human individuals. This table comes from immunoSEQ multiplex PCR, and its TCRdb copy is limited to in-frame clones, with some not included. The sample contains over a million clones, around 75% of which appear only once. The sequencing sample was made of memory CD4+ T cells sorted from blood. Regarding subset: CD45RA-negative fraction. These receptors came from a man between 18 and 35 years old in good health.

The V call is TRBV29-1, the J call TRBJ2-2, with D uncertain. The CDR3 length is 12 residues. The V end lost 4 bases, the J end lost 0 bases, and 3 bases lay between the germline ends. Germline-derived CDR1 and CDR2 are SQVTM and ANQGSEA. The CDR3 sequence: CSVAPNTGELFF. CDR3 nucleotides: TGCAGCGTTGCCCCGAACACCGGGGAGCTGTTTTTT.

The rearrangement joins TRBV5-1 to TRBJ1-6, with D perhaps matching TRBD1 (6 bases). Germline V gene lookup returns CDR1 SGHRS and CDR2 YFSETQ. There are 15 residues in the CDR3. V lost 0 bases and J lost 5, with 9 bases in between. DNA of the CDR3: TGCGCCAGCAGCTTGGGACAGGCCGATAATTCACCCCTCCACTTT. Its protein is CASSLGQADNSPLHF.

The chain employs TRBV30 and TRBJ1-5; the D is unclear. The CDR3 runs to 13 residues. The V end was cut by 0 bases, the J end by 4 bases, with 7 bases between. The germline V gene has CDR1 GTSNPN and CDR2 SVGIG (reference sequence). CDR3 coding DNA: TGTGCCTGGAGTGTACTGGAAAATCAGCCCCAGCATTTT. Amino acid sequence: CAWSVLENQPQHF.

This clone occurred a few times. The DNA for the CDR3 is TGTGCCATCAGTGAGTCGGGCGGGAGCGGCGGGGAGCTGTTTTTT. Its translation: CAISESGGSGGELFF. The genes are TRBV10-3 and TRBJ2-2; 7 bases match TRBD2. With 0 bases clipped from V and 7 bases from J, the junction kept 5 bases outside the gene matches. Germline V gives CDR1 ENHRY, CDR2 SYGVKD. CDR3 size: 15 residues.

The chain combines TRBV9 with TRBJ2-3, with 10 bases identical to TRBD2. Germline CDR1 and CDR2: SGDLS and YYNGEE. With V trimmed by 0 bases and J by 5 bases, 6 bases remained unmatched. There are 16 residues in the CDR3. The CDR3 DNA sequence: TGTGCCAGCAGCGTAGCGGAAGCGGGGGGGCAAGATACGCAGTATTTT. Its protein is CASSVAEAGGQDTQYF.